This TCR beta chain appears in the sequencing data of a study of blood T cell repertoires in COVID-19. About the research overall: Sites in the United States, Italy and Spain provided acute and convalescent COVID-19 samples. PBMCs, B-cell-depleted T cells, or T cells were the source of the cDNA or gDNA that made up the material.

Germline loops: CDR1 LNHDA, CDR2 SQIVND (reference sequence). The CDR3 sequence is 12 residues long. The V and J ends lost 5 bases and 5 bases respectively, with 7 bases between them. Profiling relied on immunoSEQ multiplex PCR, and the TCRdb table lists in-frame clones only, not all of them. This sample has fewer than 120,000 clones; approximately 90% occur once, and the top ten carry roughly 3.3%. The V gene is TRBV19, the J gene TRBJ1-5; no clear D gene. This TCR was recovered from a woman aged 50 to 65 with acute or convalescent COVID-19. The sequenced sample was peripheral blood. The CDR3 reads CASSPEDQPQHF. CDR3 sequence (DNA): TGTGCCAGTAGTCCGGAGGATCAGCCCCAGCATTTT.